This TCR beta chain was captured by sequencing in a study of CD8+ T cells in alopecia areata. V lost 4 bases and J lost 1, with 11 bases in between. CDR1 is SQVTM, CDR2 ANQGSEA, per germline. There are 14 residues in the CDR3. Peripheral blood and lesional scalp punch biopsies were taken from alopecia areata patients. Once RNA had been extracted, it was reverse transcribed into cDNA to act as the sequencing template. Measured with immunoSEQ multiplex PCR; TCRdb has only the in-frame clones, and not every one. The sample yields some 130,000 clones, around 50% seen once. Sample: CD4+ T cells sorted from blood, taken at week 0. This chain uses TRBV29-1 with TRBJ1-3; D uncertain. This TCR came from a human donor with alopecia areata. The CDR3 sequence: CSVADRRSGNTIYF. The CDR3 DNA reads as TGCAGCGTTGCTGACCGAAGATCTGGAAACACCATATATTTT.